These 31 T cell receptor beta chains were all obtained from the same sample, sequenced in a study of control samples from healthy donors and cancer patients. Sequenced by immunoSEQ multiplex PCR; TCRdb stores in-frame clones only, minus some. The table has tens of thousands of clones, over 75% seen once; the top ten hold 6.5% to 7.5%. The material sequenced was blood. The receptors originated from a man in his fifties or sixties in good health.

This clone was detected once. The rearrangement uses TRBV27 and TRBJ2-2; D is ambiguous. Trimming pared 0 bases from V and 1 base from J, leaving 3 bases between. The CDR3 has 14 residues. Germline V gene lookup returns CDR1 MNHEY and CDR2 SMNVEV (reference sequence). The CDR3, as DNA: TGTGCCAGCAGTTTATCGGGGAACACCGGGGAGCTGTTTTTT. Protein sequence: CASSLSGNTGELFF.

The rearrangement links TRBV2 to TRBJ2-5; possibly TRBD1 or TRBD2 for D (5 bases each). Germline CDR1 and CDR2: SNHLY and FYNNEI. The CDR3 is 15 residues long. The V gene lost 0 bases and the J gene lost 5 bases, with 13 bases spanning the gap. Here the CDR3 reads CASSEAGVREETQYF. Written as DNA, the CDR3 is TGTGCCAGCAGTGAAGCAGGGGTTAGGGAGGAGACCCAGTACTTC.

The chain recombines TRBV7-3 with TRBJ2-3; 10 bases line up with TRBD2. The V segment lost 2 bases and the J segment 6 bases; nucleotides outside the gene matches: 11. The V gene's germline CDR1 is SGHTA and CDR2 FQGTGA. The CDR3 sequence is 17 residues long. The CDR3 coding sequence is TGTGCCAGCAGCTTACTAGCGGGGGCTTACGGCCGGGATACGCAGTATTTT. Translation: CASSLLAGAYGRDTQYF.

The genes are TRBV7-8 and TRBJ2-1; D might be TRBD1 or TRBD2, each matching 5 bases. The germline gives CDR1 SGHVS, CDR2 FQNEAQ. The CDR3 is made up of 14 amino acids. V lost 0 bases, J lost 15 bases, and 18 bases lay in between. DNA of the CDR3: TGTGCCAGCAGCTTAGCGACATTTACGGGGCGTAGGTTCTTC. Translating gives CASSLATFTGRRFF. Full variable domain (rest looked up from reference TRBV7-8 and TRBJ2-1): GAGVSQSPRYKVAKRGQDVALRCDPISGHVSLFWYQQALGQGPEFLTYFQNEAQLDKSGLPSDRFFAERPEGSVSTLKIQRTQQEDSAVYLCASSLATFTGRRFFGPGTRLTVL.

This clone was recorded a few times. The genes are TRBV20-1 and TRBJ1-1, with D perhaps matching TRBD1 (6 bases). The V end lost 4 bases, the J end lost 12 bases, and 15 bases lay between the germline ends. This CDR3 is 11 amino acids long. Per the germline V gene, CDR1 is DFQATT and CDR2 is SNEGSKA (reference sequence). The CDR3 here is CSATGRGGPFF. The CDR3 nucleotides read TGCAGTGCTACGGGCCGGGGGGGGCCTTTCTTT.

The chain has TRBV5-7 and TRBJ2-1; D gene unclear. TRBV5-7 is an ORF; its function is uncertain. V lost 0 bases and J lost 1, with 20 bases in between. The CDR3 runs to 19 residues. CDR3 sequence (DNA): TGTGCCAGCAGCTTGGATCGCCGTGGCAACGAATTATCCTACAATGAGCAGTTCTTC. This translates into CASSLDRRGNELSYNEQFF.

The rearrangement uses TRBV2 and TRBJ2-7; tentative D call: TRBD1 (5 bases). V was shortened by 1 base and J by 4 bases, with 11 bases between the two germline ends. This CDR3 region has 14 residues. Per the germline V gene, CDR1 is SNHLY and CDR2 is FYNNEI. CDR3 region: CASSEGGQGYEQYF. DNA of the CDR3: TGTGCCAGCAGTGAAGGGGGCCAGGGTTACGAGCAGTACTTC.

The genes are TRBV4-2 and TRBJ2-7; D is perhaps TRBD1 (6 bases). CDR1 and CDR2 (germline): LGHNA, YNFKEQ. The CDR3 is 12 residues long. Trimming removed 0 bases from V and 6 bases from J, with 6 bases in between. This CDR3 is CASSQEGAEQYF. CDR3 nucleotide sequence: TGTGCCAGCAGCCAAGAGGGGGCCGAGCAGTACTTC.

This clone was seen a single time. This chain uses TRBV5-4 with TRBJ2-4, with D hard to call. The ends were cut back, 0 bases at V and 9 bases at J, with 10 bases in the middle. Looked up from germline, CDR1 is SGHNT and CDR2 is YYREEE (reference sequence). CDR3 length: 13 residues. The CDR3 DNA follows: TGTGCCAGCAGCTTGGATGGGGTGGGCATTCAGTACTTC. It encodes CASSLDGVGIQYF.

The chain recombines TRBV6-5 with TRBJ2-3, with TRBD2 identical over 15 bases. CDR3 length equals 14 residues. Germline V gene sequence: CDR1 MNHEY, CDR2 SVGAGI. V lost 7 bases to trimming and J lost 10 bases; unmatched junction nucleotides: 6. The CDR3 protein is CASTGLAGGSAQYF. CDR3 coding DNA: TGTGCCAGCACAGGACTAGCGGGGGGGTCGGCGCAGTATTTT.

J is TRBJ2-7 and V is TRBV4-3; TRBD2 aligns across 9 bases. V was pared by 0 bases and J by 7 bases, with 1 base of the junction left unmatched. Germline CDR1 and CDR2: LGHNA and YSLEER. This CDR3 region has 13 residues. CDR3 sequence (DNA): TGCGCCAGCAGCCAAGAAAGCGGGGGGGAGCAGTACTTC. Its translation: CASSQESGGEQYF.

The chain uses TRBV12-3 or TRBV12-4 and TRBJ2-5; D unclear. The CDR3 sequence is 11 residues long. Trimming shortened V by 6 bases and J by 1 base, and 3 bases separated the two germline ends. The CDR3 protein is CASSRQETQYF. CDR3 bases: TGTGCCAGCAGCCGCCAAGAGACCCAGTACTTC.

This CDR3 reads CASSKGQAYEQYF. As DNA, the CDR3 is TGTGCCAGCAGCAAGGGACAGGCCTACGAGCAGTACTTC. This chain joins TRBV11-3 and TRBJ2-7; TRBD1 agrees at 8 bases. The CDR3 is 13 amino acids. Germline values: CDR1 SGHNT, CDR2 YENEEA. V lost 5 bases, J lost 2 bases, and 2 bases stayed unmatched.

For the CDR3, the DNA is TGCGCCAGCAGCTTGGACCCACCCCCCTCCACGACAGCCGCTAGGGAGACCCAGTACTTC. Translated, it gives CASSLDPPPSTTAARETQYF. This rearrangement joins TRBV5-1 to TRBJ2-5; maybe TRBD1 (5 bases). CDR1 and CDR2 from the germline V gene are SGHRS and YFSETQ. V shed 0 bases and J shed 5 bases, with 29 bases lying between them. The CDR3 is 20 residues long.

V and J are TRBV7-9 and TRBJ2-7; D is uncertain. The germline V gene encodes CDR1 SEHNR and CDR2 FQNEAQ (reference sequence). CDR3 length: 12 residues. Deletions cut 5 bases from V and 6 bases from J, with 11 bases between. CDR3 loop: CASSPSRAEQYF. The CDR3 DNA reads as TGTGCCAGCAGCCCCTCTAGGGCCGAGCAGTACTTC.

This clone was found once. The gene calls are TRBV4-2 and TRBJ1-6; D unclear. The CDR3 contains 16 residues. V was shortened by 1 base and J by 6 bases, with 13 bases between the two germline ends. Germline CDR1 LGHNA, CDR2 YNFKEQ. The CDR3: CASSQVSQFINSPLHF. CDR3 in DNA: TGTGCCAGCAGCCAAGTGAGCCAGTTTATTAATTCACCCCTCCACTTT.

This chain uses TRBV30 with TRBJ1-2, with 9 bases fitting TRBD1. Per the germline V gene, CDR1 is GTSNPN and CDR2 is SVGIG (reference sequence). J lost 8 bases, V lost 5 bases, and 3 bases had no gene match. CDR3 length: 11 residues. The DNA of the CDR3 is TGTGCCTGGGGGACAGGGAGCGGCTACACCTTC. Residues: CAWGTGSGYTF.

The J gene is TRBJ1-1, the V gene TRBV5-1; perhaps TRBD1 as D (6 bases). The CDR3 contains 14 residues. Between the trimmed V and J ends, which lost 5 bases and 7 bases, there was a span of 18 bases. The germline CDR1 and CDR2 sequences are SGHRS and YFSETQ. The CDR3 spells CASREQGNLGEAFF. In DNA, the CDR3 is TGCGCCAGCAGAGAACAGGGAAATCTTGGTGAAGCTTTCTTT.

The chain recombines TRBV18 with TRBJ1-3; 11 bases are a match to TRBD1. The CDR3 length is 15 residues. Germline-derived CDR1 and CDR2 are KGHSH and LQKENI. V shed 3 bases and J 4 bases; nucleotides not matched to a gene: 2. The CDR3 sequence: CASSPGQGEGNTIYF. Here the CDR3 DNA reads TGTGCCAGCTCACCGGGACAGGGGGAAGGAAACACCATATATTTT.

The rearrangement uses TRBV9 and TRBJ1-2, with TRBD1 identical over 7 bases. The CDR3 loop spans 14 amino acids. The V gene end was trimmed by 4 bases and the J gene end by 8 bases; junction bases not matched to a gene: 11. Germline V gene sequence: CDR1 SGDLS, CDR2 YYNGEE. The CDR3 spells CASSPARQGSGYTF. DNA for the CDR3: TGTGCCAGCAGCCCGGCGCGACAGGGCTCCGGCTACACCTTC.

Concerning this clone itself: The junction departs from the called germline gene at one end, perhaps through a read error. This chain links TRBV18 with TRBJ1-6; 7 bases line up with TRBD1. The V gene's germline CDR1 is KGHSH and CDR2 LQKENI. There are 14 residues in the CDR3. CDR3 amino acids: CVSSPNDRDSPLHF. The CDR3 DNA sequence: TGTGTCAGCTCACCGAACGACAGGGATTCACCCCTCCACTTT.

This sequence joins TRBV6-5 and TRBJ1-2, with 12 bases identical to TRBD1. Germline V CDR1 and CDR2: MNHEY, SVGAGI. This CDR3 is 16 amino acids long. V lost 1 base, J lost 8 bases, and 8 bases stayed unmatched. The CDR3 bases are TGTGCCAGCAGTTACTTTGGGGGACAGGGGGCCGGAGGCTACACCTTC. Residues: CASSYFGGQGAGGYTF.

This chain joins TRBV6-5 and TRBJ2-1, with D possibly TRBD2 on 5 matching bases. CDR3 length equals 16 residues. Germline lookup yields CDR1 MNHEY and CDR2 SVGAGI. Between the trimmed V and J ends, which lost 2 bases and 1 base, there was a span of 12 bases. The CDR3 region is CASSYKGRGSYNEQFF. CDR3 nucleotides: TGTGCCAGCAGTTACAAAGGACGGGGTTCCTACAATGAGCAGTTCTTC.

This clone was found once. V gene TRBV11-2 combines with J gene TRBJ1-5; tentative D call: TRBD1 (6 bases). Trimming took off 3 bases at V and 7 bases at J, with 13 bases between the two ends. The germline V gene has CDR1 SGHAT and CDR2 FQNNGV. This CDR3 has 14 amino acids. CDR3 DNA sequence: TGTGCCAGCAGCTTCCTGGGGGGGGGCCAGCCCCAGCATTTT. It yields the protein CASSFLGGGQPQHF.

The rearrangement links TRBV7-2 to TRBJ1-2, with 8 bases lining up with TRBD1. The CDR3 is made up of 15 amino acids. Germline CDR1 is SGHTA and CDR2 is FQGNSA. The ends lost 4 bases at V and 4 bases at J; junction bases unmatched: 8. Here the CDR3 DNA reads TGTGCCAGCAGCTCCGTTTTTGACAGGGGCTATGGCTACACCTTC. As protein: CASSSVFDRGYGYTF.

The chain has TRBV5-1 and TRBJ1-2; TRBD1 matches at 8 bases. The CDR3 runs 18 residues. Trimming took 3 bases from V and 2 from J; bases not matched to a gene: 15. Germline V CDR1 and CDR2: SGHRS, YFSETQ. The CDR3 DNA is TGCGCCAGCAGCTATCCCGGGACAGGAGACGTCCGCAACTATGGCTACACCTTC. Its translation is CASSYPGTGDVRNYGYTF.

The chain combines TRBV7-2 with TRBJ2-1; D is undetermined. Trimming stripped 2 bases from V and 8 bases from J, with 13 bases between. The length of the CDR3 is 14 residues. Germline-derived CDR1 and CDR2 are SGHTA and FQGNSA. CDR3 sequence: CASSLSARVDEQFF. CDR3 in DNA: TGTGCCAGCAGCTTATCGGCTCGGGTGGATGAGCAGTTCTTC. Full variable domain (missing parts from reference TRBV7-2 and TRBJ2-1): GAGVSQSPSNKVTEKGKDVELRCDPISGHTALYWYRQSLGQGLEFLIYFQGNSAPDKSGLPSDRFSAERTGGSVSTLTIQRTQQEDSAVYLCASSLSARVDEQFFGPGTRLTVL.

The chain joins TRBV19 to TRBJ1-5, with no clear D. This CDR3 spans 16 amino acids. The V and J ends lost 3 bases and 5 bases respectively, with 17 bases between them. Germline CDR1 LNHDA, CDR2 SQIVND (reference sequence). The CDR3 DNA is TGTGCCAGTAGTATGGCCAGCGCCCGTTGGCATCAGCCCCAGCATTTT. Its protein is CASSMASARWHQPQHF.

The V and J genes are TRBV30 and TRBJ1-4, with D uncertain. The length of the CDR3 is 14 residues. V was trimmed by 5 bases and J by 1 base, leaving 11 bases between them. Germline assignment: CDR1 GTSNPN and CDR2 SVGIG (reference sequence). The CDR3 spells CAWGKGRTNEKLFF. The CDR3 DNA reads TGTGCCTGGGGGAAGGGAAGAACTAATGAAAAACTGTTTTTT.

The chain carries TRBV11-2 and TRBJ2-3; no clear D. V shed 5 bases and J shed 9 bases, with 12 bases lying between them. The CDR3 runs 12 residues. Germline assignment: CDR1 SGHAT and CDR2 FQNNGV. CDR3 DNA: TGTGCCAGCAGCCAAGCCCTGGGGACGCAGTATTTT. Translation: CASSQALGTQYF.

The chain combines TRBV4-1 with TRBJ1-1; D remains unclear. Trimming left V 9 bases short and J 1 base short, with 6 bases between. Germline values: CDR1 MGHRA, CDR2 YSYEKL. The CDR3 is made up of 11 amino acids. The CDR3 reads CASGENTEAFF. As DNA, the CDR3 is TGCGCCAGTGGGGAGAACACTGAAGCTTTCTTT.